This T cell receptor (beta chain) was retrieved from a study of PD-L1 blockade in urothelial cancer. Background on the study: Atezolizumab was started by patients in the mid-2010s at 1,200 mg intravenously every 3 weeks. Individuals in the cohort had been given 0 to 3 earlier chemotherapy regimens. Samples came from 3 weeks, at the second dose, and 6 weeks into treatment.

With regard to this clone: The antigen is not known.

Time point here: pretreatment peripheral blood. Study-wide results and limits: Patients with durable benefit had greater blood expansion of tumor-associated TCR clones 3 weeks into treatment.

Germline lookup yields CDR1 LGHNA and CDR2 YSLEER. The CDR3 is made up of 15 amino acids. Losses at the gene ends were 0 bases for V and 9 bases for J; bases not matched to a gene: 7. The repertoire was sequenced with immunoSEQ multiplex PCR; TCRdb's copy has only in-frame clones and lacks some. The sample has roughly 49,000 clones; around 83% are singletons. Source: PBMCs, taken around atezolizumab (anti-PD-L1) treatment. The chain recombines TRBV4-3 with TRBJ2-1, with TRBD1 matching over 8 bases. The clonotype was recovered from a man in his sixties with urothelial cancer. This CDR3 is CASSQDPGQGAEQFF. As DNA, the CDR3 is TGCGCCAGCAGCCAAGACCCCGGACAGGGAGCTGAGCAGTTCTTC.